What follows describes a single TCR beta chain. Its antigen is unknown. This sample is drawn from a study of T cell responses to AZD1222 COVID-19 vaccine. The overall study: Researchers grouped second doses given at about 4 or about 12 weeks into one pool.

Clones were read by immunoSEQ multiplex PCR, and TCRdb kept only the in-frame ones, dropping some. In the table there are some 95,000 clones, 65% to 90% of which are singletons. Study results and limitations: Regions 160-218 and 743-854 held dominance among vaccine-associated CD4 TCRs, which spanned spike. Breadth and depth of Spike-specific TCRs rose after two AZD1222 doses.

CDR1 SGHKS and CDR2 YYEKEE come from the germline V gene (reference sequence). V was pared by 0 bases and J by 0 bases, with 10 bases between. CDR3 length equals 17 residues. The rearrangement links TRBV5-5 to TRBJ2-6; D is undetermined. Specimen: peripheral blood, collected on day 0 of AZD1222 vaccination. This TCR derives from an adult in good health. The CDR3 loop reads CASSLGLADSGANVLTF. CDR3 bases: TGTGCCAGCAGCTTGGGTTTGGCGGACTCTGGGGCCAACGTCCTGACTTTC.